These 4 T cell receptor beta chains were sequenced from one sample in a study of PD-L1 blockade in urothelial cancer. Time point noted: peripheral blood 6 weeks after treatment start. Method: immunoSEQ multiplex PCR; TCRdb's copy keeps in-frame clones and lacks some. This sample yields tens of thousands of clones, of which about 88% are seen a single time; about 11% belongs to the top ten. The sequences come from PBMCs, collected around atezolizumab (anti-PD-L1) treatment. Receptors originate from a man aged 60 to 69 with urothelial cancer.

This clone showed up just a few times. The CDR3 DNA reads as TGCGCCAGCAGCCCGACAGGGTCGGGGAACACTGAAGCTTTCTTT. Protein: CASSPTGSGNTEAFF. The V and J genes are TRBV5-1 and TRBJ1-1; 7 nucleotides agree with TRBD1. This CDR3 is built from 15 residues. Germline CDR1 SGHRS, CDR2 YFSETQ. V lost 4 bases, J lost 1 base, and 7 bases stayed unmatched.

The chain employs TRBV27 and TRBJ2-4; 7 bases map to TRBD1. V was pared by 4 bases and J by 4 bases, with 1 base of the junction left unmatched. The length of the CDR3 is 13 residues. The germline gives CDR1 MNHEY, CDR2 SMNVEV (reference sequence). This CDR3 reads CASSWDSKNIQYF. The DNA of the CDR3 is TGTGCCAGCAGTTGGGACAGTAAAAACATTCAGTACTTC.

This clone occurred once. CDR3 amino acids: CAWSTVLAGTTWELFF. DNA for the CDR3: TGTGCCTGGAGTACCGTGCTAGCGGGTACAACATGGGAGCTGTTTTTT. V usage is TRBV30 and J usage is TRBJ2-2; 8 positions match TRBD2. Trimming at V came to 2 bases and at J to 9 bases, leaving 14 bases not matched to a gene. The CDR3 contains 16 residues. The germline gives CDR1 GTSNPN, CDR2 SVGIG (reference sequence). Full variable domain (remainder filled in from reference TRBV30 and TRBJ2-2): SQTIHQWPATLVQPVGSPLSLECTVEGTSNPNLYWYRQAAGRGLQLLFYSVGIGQISSEVPQNLSASRPQDRQFILSSKKLLLSDSGFYLCAWSTVLAGTTWELFFGEGSRLTVL.

The rearrangement links TRBV7-8 to TRBJ1-6; possible D gene TRBD1, 6 bases. The CDR3 is 18 residues long. Germline values: CDR1 SGHVS, CDR2 FQNEAQ. The ends were cut back, 4 bases at V and 1 base at J, with 17 bases in the middle. CDR3 nucleotides: TGTGCCAGCAGCTCAGCCGGGACACAAGCTTCCTATAATTCACCCCTCCACTTT. Protein sequence: CASSSAGTQASYNSPLHF.